The entry below describes one T cell receptor beta chain. The antigen is not known. The source of the sample is a study of T cell responses to AZD1222 COVID-19 vaccine. After removal of 3 bases from V and 9 bases from J, the junction contained 9 bases not matched to a gene. The CDR3 is made up of 14 amino acids. Germline CDR1 SGDLS, CDR2 YYNGEE. Libraries were prepared by immunoSEQ multiplex PCR; TCRdb keeps only in-frame clonotypes and omits some of them. The sample contains 90,000 to 120,000 clones, approximately 90% of which appear only once. Overall study findings and caveats: Two doses of AZD1222 preceded a rise in Spike-specific TCR breadth and depth. Spike regions recognized by vaccine-associated CD4 TCRs spanned the protein, led by 160-218 and 743-854. The donor cohort was predominantly white British with a female majority, and clonal diversity may have been underestimated.

Sequencing used peripheral blood, obtained 28 days after the second AZD1222 dose. The receptor comes from an adult who received the AZD1222 COVID-19 vaccine. The V and J genes are TRBV9 and TRBJ2-1; 7 bases map to TRBD1. CDR3: CASSETGANGEQFF. Here the CDR3 DNA reads TGTGCCAGCAGCGAAACAGGGGCTAACGGTGAGCAGTTCTTC.